These 2 T cell receptor beta chains share one sample of origin, sequenced in a study of shared clonotypes between healthy human individuals. Data came from immunoSEQ multiplex PCR; TCRdb stores just in-frame clones and leaves some out. The sample holds around 1.9 million clones, about 94% seen once. Naive-designated CD8 cells lacked CD45RO, were positively enriched for CCR7, and omitted terminally differentiated effector memory CD45RA+ cells. Input material: naive CD8+ T cells from PBMCs. The receptor set was obtained from a man younger than 30 in good health. Some clones in this sample may be carry-over from other donors' samples.

The rearrangement joins TRBV29-1 to TRBJ1-1; D is perhaps TRBD1 (5 bases). Trimming took 8 bases from V and 7 from J, leaving 11 bases between them. This CDR3 has 10 amino acids. The V gene's germline CDR1 is SQVTM and CDR2 ANQGSEA. The CDR3 DNA sequence: TGCAGCTGCGGGGGGGTTGAAGCTTTCTTT. Protein: CSCGGVEAFF. Together with reference TRBV29-1 and TRBJ1-1, the CDR3 gives the full variable domain: SAVISQKPSRDICQRGTSLTIQCQVDSQVTMMFWYRQQPGQSLTLIATANQGSEATYESGFVIDKFPISRPNLTFSTLTVSNMSPEDSSIYLCSCGGVEAFFGQGTRLTVV.

This rearrangement joins TRBV29-1 to TRBJ1-1, with a weak D call TRBD1 (6 bases). The germline V gene has CDR1 SQVTM and CDR2 ANQGSEA. V lost 7 bases and J 1 base, leaving 13 bases between the germline ends. The CDR3 has 13 residues. CDR3 region: CSGLDRENTEAFF. The CDR3 coding sequence is TGCAGCGGGTTGGACAGAGAGAACACTGAAGCTTTCTTT.